The 6 T cell receptor beta chains below come from one sample, sequenced in a study of cytomegalovirus exposure and HLA in healthy donors. This PCR relied on a set of 60 Vbeta primers and 13 Jbeta primers. Libraries were prepared by immunoSEQ multiplex PCR; TCRdb keeps only in-frame clonotypes and omits some of them. The sample contains some 150,000 clones, under 80% of which appear only once. The sequencing sample was made of PBMCs. The source is a young man in good health and CMV-seronegative.

The rearrangement links TRBV27 to TRBJ2-2, with 11 positions matching TRBD1. This CDR3 spans 15 amino acids. Germline assignment: CDR1 MNHEY and CDR2 SMNVEV (reference sequence). The trim removed 6 bases at V and 8 bases at J, leaving 8 bases unmatched. CDR3 residues: CASSTGQGARGELFF. The CDR3 region has the DNA TGTGCCAGCAGCACCGGACAGGGGGCGAGGGGGGAGCTGTTTTTT.

The V call is TRBV6-5, the J call TRBJ1-2; 9 bases align to TRBD1. Germline V gene lookup returns CDR1 MNHEY and CDR2 SVGAGI. V lost 4 bases and J lost 6; bases outside the gene matches: 12. CDR3 length equals 16 residues. DNA for the CDR3: TGTGCCAGCAGTTCTACCGGGACAGGGTGGATTGATGGCTACACCTTC. It specifies CASSSTGTGWIDGYTF.

The chain uses TRBV5-1 and TRBJ2-5; D is uncertain. Trimming shortened V by 0 bases and J by 3 bases, and 9 bases separated the two germline ends. This CDR3 contains 14 residues. CDR1 SGHRS and CDR2 YFSETQ come from the germline V gene. CDR3 sequence: CASSLGPREETQYF. The CDR3 DNA reads as TGCGCCAGCAGCTTGGGTCCCCGGGAAGAGACCCAGTACTTC.

This rearrangement joins TRBV6-1 to TRBJ2-7, with 10 positions matching TRBD1. Germline trimming cut 4 bases from V and 3 bases from J; bases unmatched to any gene: 6. The length of the CDR3 is 15 residues. Germline assignment: CDR1 MNHNS and CDR2 SASEGT. The CDR3 DNA follows: TGTGCCAGCAGTGGTACCGGGACAGGGGTCTACGAGCAGTACTTC. Translation: CASSGTGTGVYEQYF.

V usage is TRBV28 and J usage is TRBJ2-7; D uncertain. Germline CDR1 and CDR2: MDHEN and SYDVKM. The CDR3 contains 13 residues. Trimming took 6 bases from V and 7 from J, leaving 16 bases between them. Here the CDR3 reads CASSPTQVTEQYF. The CDR3 nucleotides are TGTGCCAGCAGCCCAACCCAGGTGACAGAGCAGTACTTC.

The rearrangement links TRBV5-1 to TRBJ2-7; D not resolved. CDR3 length equals 11 residues. Germline CDR1 SGHRS, CDR2 YFSETQ. Trimming removed 3 bases at V and 3 bases at J, with 4 bases between. DNA for the CDR3: TGCGCCAGCAGCTCCAACTACGAGCAGTACTTC. Its protein is CASSSNYEQYF.